A single sample is the source of the 16 T cell receptor beta chains below, sequenced in a study of shared clonotypes between healthy human individuals. Profiled with immunoSEQ multiplex PCR; TCRdb holds only in-frame clones, not every one. The sample consists of 90,000 to 100,000 clones, 40% to 55% of them appearing once. The sample consisted of PBMCs. The receptors shown here come from a woman aged 40 to 50 in good health. Some clones in this sample may be carry-over from other donors' samples.

The chain carries TRBV7-2 and TRBJ2-5; 8 nucleotides align to TRBD2. Judging by the DNA end, TRBJ2-7 fits better; the J call may be wrong. CDR1 and CDR2 (germline): SGHTA, FQGNSA. The CDR3 has 16 residues. The chain's CDR3 is CASSPRGGGRTYEQYF. CDR3 DNA: TGTGCCAGCAGCCCCCGGGGGGGCGGGAGGACCTACGAGCAGTACTTC.

This clone has only one observation. The chain is built from TRBV28 and TRBJ2-7; D unclear. The CDR3 has 12 amino acids. Germline lookup yields CDR1 MDHEN and CDR2 SYDVKM. Trimming left V 8 bases short and J 2 bases short, with 10 bases between. Here the CDR3 DNA reads TGTGCCAGCGGTGTTTCAGCCTACGAGCAGTACTTC. Encoded protein: CASGVSAYEQYF.

The chain links TRBV9 to TRBJ2-7; D not resolved. The DNA end favors TRBJ2-5, so the J call may be wrong. Germline CDR1 SGDLS, CDR2 YYNGEE. The CDR3 runs 12 residues. The CDR3 is CASSVGQETQYF. CDR3 DNA sequence: TGTGCCAGCAGCGTAGGCCAAGAGACCCAGTACTTC.

The V and J genes are TRBV29-1 and TRBJ1-5, with D possibly matching TRBD1 (6 bases). Germline values: CDR1 SQVTM, CDR2 ANQGSEA. The CDR3 runs 14 residues. The germline V and J ends were trimmed by 5 bases and 4 bases, with 15 bases remaining between them. CDR3 residues: CSVRDTGQNQPQHF. In DNA form, the CDR3 reads TGCAGCGTTAGGGACACAGGACAAAATCAGCCCCAGCATTTT.

A few counts support this clone. The rearrangement uses TRBV28 and TRBJ1-5; no reliable D call. Germline CDR1 reads MDHEN; CDR2 reads SYDVKM. There are 15 residues in the CDR3. Trimming removed 0 bases at V and 0 bases at J, with 6 bases between. The CDR3 sequence is CASSLWAVSNQPQHF. The CDR3 DNA reads as TGTGCCAGCAGTTTATGGGCGGTTAGCAATCAGCCCCAGCATTTT.

This clone was recorded many times. The V and J genes are TRBV2 and TRBJ2-7; D is unresolved. The CDR3 extends over 14 amino acids. Deletions cut 3 bases from V and 2 bases from J, with 11 bases between. CDR1 SNHLY and CDR2 FYNNEI come from the germline V gene. DNA of the CDR3: TGTGCCAGCAGTGAGGGCAGCTACCCCTACGAGCAGTACTTC. It is translated as CASSEGSYPYEQYF.

The chain joins TRBV18 to TRBJ2-7, with 8 bases identical to TRBD2. Looked up from germline, CDR1 is KGHSH and CDR2 is LQKENI. The V segment lost 3 bases and the J segment 7 bases; nucleotides outside the gene matches: 2. CDR3 length: 12 residues. The CDR3 reads CASSPSGGEQYF. The CDR3 DNA is TGTGCCAGCTCACCCTCGGGGGGGGAGCAGTACTTC.

The rearrangement links TRBV5-1 to TRBJ2-5; perhaps TRBD1 as D (6 bases). V shed 5 bases and J shed 2 bases, with 10 bases lying between them. The CDR3 length is 13 residues. Germline V lookup: CDR1 SGHRS, CDR2 YFSETQ. CDR3 bases: TGCGCCAGCAGGATGACAGGACAAGAGACCCAGTACTTC. This translates into CASRMTGQETQYF. Filled out from reference TRBV5-1 and TRBJ2-5, the complete variable domain reads KAGVTQTPRYLIKTRGQQVTLSCSPISGHRSVSWYQQTPGQGLQFLFEYFSETQRNKGNFPGRFSGRQFSNSRSEMNVSTLELGDSALYLCASRMTGQETQYFGPGTRLLVL.

The rearrangement links TRBV19 to TRBJ1-5, with 8 bases lining up with TRBD1. J lost 5 bases, V lost 6 bases, and 3 bases had no gene match. This CDR3 has 13 residues. CDR1 and CDR2 (germline): LNHDA, SQIVND (reference sequence). DNA of the CDR3: TGTGCCAGTAGCAAGACAGGGGATCAGCCCCAGCATTTT. Protein: CASSKTGDQPQHF. Variable domain in full (rest from reference TRBV19 and TRBJ1-5): DGGITQSPKYLFRKEGQNVTLSCEQNLNHDAMYWYRQDPGQGLRLIYYSQIVNDFQKGDIAEGYSVSREKKESFPLTVTSAQKNPTAFYLCASSKTGDQPQHFGDGTRLSIL.

The chain has TRBV6-1 and TRBJ2-5; possibly TRBD2 for D (5 bases). The last part of the DNA fits TRBJ2-7 better; the J call may be wrong. Germline V gene data show CDR1 as MNHNS and CDR2 as SASEGT. The CDR3 length is 14 residues. CDR3 in DNA: TGTGCCACCCGGGAATGGGGTGCCCAGAACGAGCAGTACTTC. The encoded protein is CATREWGAQNEQYF.

The chain employs TRBV28 and TRBJ1-4; D uncertain. V was cut by 6 bases and J by 8 bases, with 10 bases left in between. This CDR3 contains 12 residues. Germline CDR1 is MDHEN and CDR2 is SYDVKM. CDR3 protein: CASSLAGEKLFF. CDR3 DNA sequence: TGTGCCAGCAGCCTCGCCGGGGAAAAACTGTTTTTT. Based on the CDR3 plus reference TRBV28 and TRBJ1-4, the full variable domain is DVKVTQSSRYLVKRTGEKVFLECVQDMDHENMFWYRQDPGLGLRLIYFSYDVKMKEKGDIPEGYSVSREKKERFSLILESASTNQTSMYLCASSLAGEKLFFGSGTQLSVL.

The table lists this clone with a count of one. This CDR3 reads CASSLLSSEAFF. CDR3 bases: TGTGCCAGCAGCTTACTCAGCAGTGAAGCTTTCTTT. The chain has TRBV7-9 and TRBJ1-1; unclear D gene. From germline, CDR1 is SEHNR and CDR2 FQNEAQ (reference sequence). This CDR3 spans 12 amino acids. Trimming left V 2 bases short and J 7 bases short, with 8 bases between.

In the case of this clone: This specimen includes other DNA sequences encoding the same CDR3. The chain couples TRBV25-1 to TRBJ1-2; 7 nucleotides line up with TRBD1. CDR1 and CDR2 from the germline V gene are MGHDK and SYGVNS. CDR3 length: 14 residues. Trimming took 3 bases from V and 4 from J; bases not matched to a gene: 5. Here the CDR3 DNA reads TGTGCCAGCAGTGAGGTGACAGGGACCTATGGCTACACCTTC. Protein: CASSEVTGTYGYTF.

This clone was seen repeatedly, ten times or more. The gene calls are TRBV6-5 and TRBJ1-2; 7 bases are shared with TRBD1. This CDR3 has 15 amino acids. CDR1 is MNHEY and CDR2 is SVGAGI in the germline V gene. V gave up 2 bases and J gave up 4 bases; unmatched junction bases: 7. CDR3 region: CASSYTTGYGYGYTF. The CDR3 DNA reads TGTGCCAGCAGTTACACGACAGGGTACGGCTATGGCTACACCTTC.

In the case of this clone: Distinct nucleotide sequences in the sample also encode this CDR3. V usage is TRBV7-9 and J usage is TRBJ2-3, with TRBD2 matching over 7 bases. With V trimmed by 7 bases and J by 0 bases, 10 bases remained unmatched. The CDR3 sequence is 16 residues long. CDR1 is SEHNR and CDR2 is FQNEAQ in the germline V gene (reference sequence). This chain's CDR3 is CASTRGTAGSTDTQYF. CDR3 nucleotide sequence: TGTGCCAGCACCCGAGGTACAGCGGGGAGCACAGATACGCAGTATTTT.

This clone occurred many times. This rearrangement joins TRBV29-1 to TRBJ2-7; 9 bases fit TRBD2. The CDR3 contains 13 residues. CDR1 and CDR2 (germline): SQVTM, ANQGSEA. J lost 6 bases, V lost 2 bases, and 5 bases had no gene match. This CDR3 reads CSVEFSGRFEQYF. CDR3 nucleotides: TGCAGCGTTGAATTTAGCGGGAGATTCGAGCAGTACTTC.